The 5 T cell receptor beta chains listed next were all sequenced from one sample in a study of T-cell reconstitution after alpha-beta-depleted transplantation in children (dated by TCRdb to between 2015 and 2016). Preparation of the library involved PCR. This sample was sequenced with an Illumina HiSeq 2500. TCR libraries were prepared with molecular barcoding, using unique molecular identifiers to normalize TCRbeta repertoire quantification. The public sequencing data were trimmed at Q25 with fastp and processed into clonotypes with MiXCR by TCRdb, which kept only in-frame beta chains. Every CDR3 protein is listed once, alongside the most common genes and DNA of its rows. This sample holds fewer than 400,000 distinct CDR3 sequences; about a fifth were observed only once. The ten largest clones take up around 4% of the sample. The material sequenced was PBMCs from the stem cell graft donor, taken from the stem cell graft. These receptors all come from a human donor who donated a stem cell graft to a child with acute myeloid leukemia.

This clonotype occurred many times. The rearrangement uses TRBV29-1 and TRBJ2-7, with a tentative D call TRBD2 (6 bases). This CDR3 is built from 13 residues. V shed 6 bases and J shed 7 bases, with 19 bases lying between them. CDR1 is SQVTM, CDR2 ANQGSEA, per germline. The DNA for the CDR3 is TGCAGCGTCCGCCGAAGCGGGCGAGAGGAGCAGTACTTC. This sequence encodes CSVRRSGREEQYF.

This clonotype came up many times. V and J are TRBV7-6 and TRBJ2-3; D is possibly TRBD2 (5 bases). The germline V gene encodes CDR1 SGHVS and CDR2 FNYEAQ. The CDR3 covers 17 residues. Trimming removed 1 base from V and 3 bases from J, with 17 bases in between. The CDR3 nucleotides read TGTGCCAGCAGCTTAGGGAGCTTGTCCACGGGGACAGATACGCAGTATTTT. It encodes CASSLGSLSTGTDTQYF.

The genes are TRBV7-3 and TRBJ2-1; 8 bases map to TRBD2. V lost 1 base to trimming and J lost 7 bases; unmatched junction nucleotides: 9. The germline CDR1 and CDR2 sequences are SGHTA and FQGTGA. This CDR3 spans 16 amino acids. CDR3 nucleotides: TGTGCCAGCAGCTTAATGTCGGGGGGGACCGGGAATGAGCAGTTCTTC. Amino acid sequence: CASSLMSGGTGNEQFF.

The gene calls are TRBV29-1 and TRBJ2-1; 16 bases match TRBD2. The V gene end was trimmed by 4 bases and the J gene end by 5 bases; junction bases not matched to a gene: 11. CDR3 length equals 18 residues. The germline CDR1 and CDR2 sequences are SQVTM and ANQGSEA. The CDR3 coding sequence is TGCAGCGTTGTCCCGGGACTAGCGGGAGGGCCAAATGACAATGAGCAGTTCTTC. Its protein product is CSVVPGLAGGPNDNEQFF.

This clonotype has more than one count but fewer than ten. The chain links TRBV12-3 or TRBV12-4 to TRBJ1-1, with D tentatively TRBD1 (6 bases). Trimming pared 10 bases from V and 4 bases from J, leaving 13 bases between. The CDR3 runs 12 residues. The CDR3: CATRGWGTEAFF. DNA of the CDR3: TGTGCCACCAGGGGTTGGGGCACTGAAGCTTTCTTT.